Below are 12 T cell receptor beta chains sequenced from a single sample in a study of blood T cell repertoires in COVID-19. Data came from immunoSEQ multiplex PCR; TCRdb stores just in-frame clones and leaves some out. The repertoire consists of approximately 200,000 clones, with 85% to 90% occurring once and the leading ten covering over 0.95%. Sequencing used PBMCs or T cells enriched from blood (not recorded which). These receptors came from a man aged 25 to 40 who had recovered from COVID-19.

The J gene is TRBJ2-1, the V gene TRBV28; D perhaps matches TRBD1 (6 bases). Germline lookup yields CDR1 MDHEN and CDR2 SYDVKM. The V end was cut by 2 bases, the J end by 15 bases, with 23 bases between. The CDR3 is 15 amino acids. CDR3 sequence: CASSLRSGGREKGFF. The CDR3 nucleotides are TGTGCCAGCAGTTTAAGGAGTGGGGGCCGGGAAAAGGGGTTCTTC.

CDR3 DNA: TGTGCCAGCAGCTTAGACAGGGGTGATGAAAAACTGTTTTTT. It is translated as CASSLDRGDEKLFF. The chain employs TRBV11-2 and TRBJ1-4; D is possibly TRBD1 (6 bases). The CDR3 sequence is 14 residues long. CDR1 SGHAT and CDR2 FQNNGV come from the germline V gene. The ends were cut back, 0 bases at V and 6 bases at J, with 8 bases in the middle. The variable domain in full, with the rest retrieved from reference TRBV11-2 and TRBJ1-4, is EAGVAQSPRYKIIEKRQSVAFWCNPISGHATLYWYQQILGQGPKLLIQFQNNGVVDDSQLPKDRFSAERLKGVDSTLKIQPAKLEDSAVYLCASSLDRGDEKLFFGSGTQLSVL.

The CDR3 here is CASSLAGDEQFF. DNA for the CDR3: TGTGCCAGCAGCTTGGCCGGGGATGAGCAGTTCTTC. This rearrangement joins TRBV5-8 to TRBJ2-1; a weak D match, TRBD2 (5 bases). Trimming stripped 0 bases from V and 8 bases from J, with 6 bases between. Germline V gene lookup returns CDR1 SGHTS and CDR2 YDEGEE. CDR3 length: 12 residues.

The chain joins TRBV6-5 to TRBJ1-3; D uncertain. Germline V gene sequence: CDR1 MNHEY, CDR2 SVGAGI. V was trimmed by 0 bases and J by 0 bases, leaving 9 bases between them. CDR3 length: 16 residues. The CDR3 DNA reads as TGTGCCAGCAGTTACTCTCGGGTAAACTCTGGAAACACCATATATTTT. This codes for CASSYSRVNSGNTIYF.

V gene TRBV9 combines with J gene TRBJ1-2; the D is unclear. The germline V and J ends were trimmed by 4 bases and 5 bases, with 12 bases remaining between them. From germline, CDR1 is SGDLS and CDR2 YYNGEE. CDR3 size: 13 residues. For the CDR3, the DNA is TGTGCCAGCAGCCACGACAATGGGTATGGCTACACCTTC. It is translated as CASSHDNGYGYTF. The variable domain in full, with the rest retrieved from reference TRBV9 and TRBJ1-2, is DSGVTQTPKHLITATGQRVTLRCSPRSGDLSVYWYQQSLDQGLQFLIQYYNGEERAKGNILERFSAQQFPDLHSELNLSSLELGDSALYFCASSHDNGYGYTFGSGTRLTVV.

The rearrangement links TRBV5-6 to TRBJ2-7; D is unresolved. Germline assignment: CDR1 SGHDT and CDR2 YYEEEE. V was shortened by 0 bases and J by 1 base, with 8 bases between the two germline ends. The CDR3 is 14 residues long. The CDR3 here is CASSLGAGSYEQYF. The CDR3, as DNA: TGTGCCAGCAGCTTGGGTGCCGGGTCCTACGAGCAGTACTTC.

The chain joins TRBV18 to TRBJ1-2, with TRBD1 matching 7 bases. The germline CDR1 and CDR2 sequences are KGHSH and LQKENI. The CDR3 runs to 16 residues. Losses at the gene ends were 2 bases for V and 0 bases for J; bases not matched to a gene: 6. This chain's CDR3 is CASSPTMGTANYGYTF. The CDR3 DNA reads as TGTGCCAGCTCACCAACCATGGGGACAGCTAACTATGGCTACACCTTC. Variable domain in full (rest from reference TRBV18 and TRBJ1-2): NAGVMQNPRHLVRRRGQEARLRCSPMKGHSHVYWYRQLPEEGLKFMVYLQKENIIDESGMPKERFSAEFPKEGPSILRIQQVVRGDSAAYFCASSPTMGTANYGYTFGSGTRLTVV.

The chain couples TRBV28 to TRBJ2-7, with 10 nucleotides matching TRBD2. Trimming removed 6 bases from V and 5 bases from J; junction bases left unmatched: 10. The CDR3 sequence is 15 residues long. Looked up from germline, CDR1 is MDHEN and CDR2 is SYDVKM. The CDR3 sequence is CASSKPGLARHEQYF. The CDR3 DNA follows: TGTGCCAGCAGCAAACCGGGACTAGCGAGGCACGAGCAGTACTTC.

The chain combines TRBV18 with TRBJ2-1; 7 nucleotides line up with TRBD1. Looked up from germline, CDR1 is KGHSH and CDR2 is LQKENI. V was clipped by 4 bases and J by 3 bases; unmatched bases: 9. The CDR3 covers 16 residues. CDR3 sequence (DNA): TGTGCCAGCTCACTAGAACTTGGGGACAGCTACAATGAGCAGTTCTTC. As protein: CASSLELGDSYNEQFF.

The genes are TRBV2 and TRBJ2-2; tentative D call: TRBD1 (6 bases). Trimming took 0 bases from V and 7 from J, leaving 12 bases between them. Germline assignment: CDR1 SNHLY and CDR2 FYNNEI. CDR3 length: 15 amino acids. The CDR3 coding sequence is TGTGCCAGCAGTGAAGCAGGGCAGGGGAACGGGGAGCTGTTTTTT. It is translated as CASSEAGQGNGELFF.

The chain couples TRBV6-2 or TRBV6-3 to TRBJ2-7; 9 bases agree with TRBD2. CDR3 length equals 16 residues. Germline V gene data show CDR1 as MNHEY and CDR2 as SVGEGT. V shed 2 bases, J shed 2 bases, and the junction held 7 bases outside the gene matches. Here the CDR3 DNA reads TGTGCCAGCAGTTACCCCGGACTAGCGCGGGCCTACGAGCAGTACTTC. Translating it yields CASSYPGLARAYEQYF.

The rearrangement links TRBV3-1 (or the pseudogene TRBV3-2) to TRBJ2-1, with 8 nucleotides matching TRBD2. Germline CDR1 LGHDT, CDR2 YNNKEL (reference sequence). V shed 4 bases and J 2 bases; nucleotides not matched to a gene: 4. The CDR3 contains 15 residues. CDR3: CASSLRGRPYNEQFF. CDR3 DNA: TGTGCCAGCAGCCTGCGCGGGAGGCCCTACAATGAGCAGTTCTTC.